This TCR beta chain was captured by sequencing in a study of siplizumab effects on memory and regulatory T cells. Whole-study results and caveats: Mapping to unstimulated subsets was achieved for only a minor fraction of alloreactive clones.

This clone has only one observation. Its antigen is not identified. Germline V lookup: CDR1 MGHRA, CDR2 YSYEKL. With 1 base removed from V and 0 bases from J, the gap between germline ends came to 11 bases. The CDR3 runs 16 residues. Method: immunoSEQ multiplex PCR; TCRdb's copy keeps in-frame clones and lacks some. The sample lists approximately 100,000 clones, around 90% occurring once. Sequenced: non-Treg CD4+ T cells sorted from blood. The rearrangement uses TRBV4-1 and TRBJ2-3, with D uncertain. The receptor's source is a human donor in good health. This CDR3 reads CASSQVEQMSTDTQYF. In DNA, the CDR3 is TGCGCCAGCAGCCAAGTGGAACAGATGAGCACAGATACGCAGTATTTT.